This is a list of T cell receptor beta chains from one sample in a study of monozygotic twins with inflammatory bowel disease. With the 5' RACE reads reprocessed, TCRdb shows one record per CDR3 protein and no DNA. The sample is made up of some 89,000 distinct CDR3 sequences, and the top ten hold 6.5% to 9% of it. Sequenced: blood. Every receptor here comes from a human donor with ulcerative colitis or Crohn's disease, or a healthy co-twin of an affected twin (not recorded which). Each CDR3 is given with its conserved first and last residue.

TRBV10-3	TRBJ2-6	CAIRSGRGPGANVLTF
TRBV20-1	TRBJ1-2	CSARVDRGASLVSNYGYTF
TRBV7-2	TRBJ1-4	CASSLEGFRAGEKLFF
TRBV25-1	TRBJ2-2	CASSEPNRDPGELFF
TRBV7-9	TRBJ1-6	CASSLEGVRGSPLHF
TRBV5-1	TRBJ1-2	CASSFAGEAGGYTF
TRBV20-1	TRBJ2-1	CSATQTSGGRDEQFF
TRBV20-1	TRBJ1-1	CSARDIRKAFF
TRBV20-1	TRBJ2-7	CSARGSTSQRSYEQYF
TRBV7-2	TRBJ2-3	CASSSGLAGGLDTQYF
TRBV5-6	TRBJ1-2	CASRYRTGDGYTF